Detailed here is one TCR beta chain. As yet, its antigen is unknown. The protocol was immunoSEQ multiplex PCR, while the TCRdb copy is restricted to in-frame clones and leaves out a portion. The table has about 110,000 clones, around 89% seen once. The record originates from a study of identifying expanded T cells in peripheral blood. Broader study findings: Technical replicates showed roughly 1.2 changed clones; two weeks about 16.4; four weeks 19. Across healthy donors, higher total template counts meant significantly greater approximately two-week count variance.

Trimming removed 0 bases from V and 4 bases from J; junction bases left unmatched: 7. In germline, CDR1 is GTSNPN, CDR2 SVGIG (reference sequence). The CDR3 sequence is 16 residues long. Collection occurred without any documented infections or immune events in donors. This TCR was recovered from a person aged 18-70 years in good health. The gene calls are TRBV30 and TRBJ2-3; 10 positions match TRBD2. The sequencing input was blood. CDR3 sequence: CAWSVGAGGRADTQYF. The CDR3, as DNA: TGTGCCTGGAGTGTAGGAGCGGGGGGGCGGGCAGATACGCAGTATTTT.